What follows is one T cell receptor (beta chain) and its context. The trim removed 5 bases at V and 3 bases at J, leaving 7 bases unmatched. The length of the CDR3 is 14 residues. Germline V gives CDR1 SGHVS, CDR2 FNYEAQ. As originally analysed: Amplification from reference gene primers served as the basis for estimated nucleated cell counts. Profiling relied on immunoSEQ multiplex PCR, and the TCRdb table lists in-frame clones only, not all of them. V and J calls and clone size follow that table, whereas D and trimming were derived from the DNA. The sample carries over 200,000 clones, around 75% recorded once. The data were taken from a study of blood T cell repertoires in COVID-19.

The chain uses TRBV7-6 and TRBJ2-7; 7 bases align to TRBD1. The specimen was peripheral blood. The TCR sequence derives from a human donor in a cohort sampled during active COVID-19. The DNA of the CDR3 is TGTGCCAGCAGCCAGGGGACAGCGAACTACGAGCAGTACTTC. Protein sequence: CASSQGTANYEQYF.